Described below is a single T cell receptor (beta chain) sequence and its context. This specimen belongs to a study of human T cells and chemical hapten exposure. A single record per CDR3 protein comes from TCRdb applying MiXCR to the RACE reads. The profile shows just over 95,000 distinct CDR3 sequences, around 25% of them singletons. Germline trimming cut 4 bases from V and 0 bases from J; bases unmatched to any gene: 2. The CDR3 is made up of 15 amino acids. CDR1 is KGHSH and CDR2 is LQKENI in the germline V gene. Time point defined: patch test 3, about 24 weeks after DPC sensitization. Treatment described: therapeutic diphenylcyclopropenone sensitization with weekly scalp DPC. Blood draws preceded each patch test application.

This TCR derives from a man aged 40-49 years with alopecia areata. Some clones in this sample may be carry-over from other donors' samples. Material: whole blood, obtained in connection with sensitization to the hapten diphenylcyclopropenone (DPC). This chain connects TRBV18 to TRBJ1-4, with 7 bases that match TRBD1. The chain's CDR3 is CASSRGTATNEKLFF. The CDR3, as DNA: TGTGCCAGCTCACGGGGGACAGCAACTAATGAAAAACTGTTTTTT.